These T cell receptor beta chains were read from a single sample in a study of blood T cell repertoires in COVID-19. Libraries were prepared by immunoSEQ multiplex PCR; TCRdb keeps only in-frame clonotypes and omits some of them. Of approximately 240,000 clones listed, roughly three quarters were seen once; the top ten hold roughly 4%. The sequencing sample was made of peripheral blood. These receptors all stem from a woman in her 40s with active or convalescent COVID-19. Both conserved end residues are part of each CDR3. The order of the fields is CDR3 length, clone size, V gene, J gene, D gene, CDR3 DNA, CDR3 protein. The D gene is left open where the match is weak. Clone size is given for some rows only: seen once, a few or many times, or a class if the clone is expanded.

CDR3 length: 13; clone size: few; V gene: TRBV5-1; J gene: TRBJ2-7; D gene: NA; CDR3 DNA: TGCGCCAGCAGGGTCCTAGGGGGCTACGAGCAGTACTTC; CDR3 protein: CASRVLGGYEQYF
CDR3 length: 15; clone size: NA; V gene: TRBV28; J gene: TRBJ1-6; D gene: NA; CDR3 DNA: TGTGCCAGCAGCCCCGACAGTTCCTATAATTCACCCCTCCACTTT; CDR3 protein: CASSPDSSYNSPLHF
CDR3 length: 13; clone size: NA; V gene: TRBV19; J gene: TRBJ2-3; D gene: NA; CDR3 DNA: TGTGCCAGTAGATCAGGGGGGACAGATACGCAGTATTTT; CDR3 protein: CASRSGGTDTQYF
CDR3 length: 15; clone size: NA; V gene: TRBV5-4; J gene: TRBJ2-3; D gene: NA; CDR3 DNA: TGTGCCAGCAGCTTTCCCGGGGGAGGAAGGGATACGCAGTATTTT; CDR3 protein: CASSFPGGGRDTQYF
CDR3 length: 17; clone size: NA; V gene: TRBV4-2; J gene: TRBJ1-5; D gene: TRBD1; CDR3 DNA: TGTGCCAGCAGCCGCCAGCCCGGGACAGGGAAACCTCAGCCCCAGCATTTT; CDR3 protein: CASSRQPGTGKPQPQHF
CDR3 length: 15; clone size: once; V gene: TRBV11-2; J gene: TRBJ2-7; D gene: TRBD2; CDR3 DNA: TGTGCCAGCAGCCCCCGACTAGCGGGGACGAGCGAGCAGTACTTC; CDR3 protein: CASSPRLAGTSEQYF
CDR3 length: 16; clone size: NA; V gene: TRBV12-5; J gene: TRBJ1-4; D gene: NA; CDR3 DNA: TGTGCTAGTGGTCACGCCACAGGGCCTAATAATGAAAAACTGTTTTTT; CDR3 protein: CASGHATGPNNEKLFF
CDR3 length: 13; clone size: NA; V gene: TRBV12-3/TRBV12-4; J gene: TRBJ2-3; D gene: TRBD1; CDR3 DNA: TGTGCCAGCAGCAACAGGGGCGCAGATACGCAGTATTTT; CDR3 protein: CASSNRGADTQYF
CDR3 length: 14; clone size: NA; V gene: TRBV19; J gene: TRBJ2-2; D gene: TRBD1; CDR3 DNA: TGTGCCAGCAAGGGACAGCCGAACACCGGGGAGCTGTTTTTT; CDR3 protein: CASKGQPNTGELFF
CDR3 length: 16; clone size: NA; V gene: TRBV29-1; J gene: TRBJ2-3; D gene: NA; CDR3 DNA: TGCAGCGTTGAGGGTGGGGACTCCTTCGGCACAGATACGCAGTATTTT; CDR3 protein: CSVEGGDSFGTDTQYF
CDR3 length: 13; clone size: NA; V gene: TRBV19; J gene: TRBJ1-5; D gene: NA; CDR3 DNA: TGTGCCAGTTCGGACAGTCGTGGCCAGCCCCAGCATTTT; CDR3 protein: CASSDSRGQPQHF
CDR3 length: 14; clone size: NA; V gene: TRBV10-3; J gene: TRBJ1-1; D gene: NA; CDR3 DNA: TGTGCCACCCAGCTGGATCGGGGGGTCAATGAAGCTTTCTTT; CDR3 protein: CATQLDRGVNEAFF
CDR3 length: 20; clone size: NA; V gene: TRBV7-6; J gene: TRBJ1-4; D gene: TRBD1; CDR3 DNA: TGTGCCAGCAGCTTAGAAATCTCTTGGGGACAGGGCTCGTTAGGAGAAAAACTGTTTTTT; CDR3 protein: CASSLEISWGQGSLGEKLFF
CDR3 length: 13; clone size: NA; V gene: TRBV5-1; J gene: TRBJ1-2; D gene: NA; CDR3 DNA: TGCGCCAGCAGCTTGGGCCAGGGAAATGGCTACACCTTC; CDR3 protein: CASSLGQGNGYTF
CDR3 length: 17; clone size: NA; V gene: TRBV7-2; J gene: TRBJ2-1; D gene: TRBD2; CDR3 DNA: TGTGCCAGCAGCTTAGGAGGTCCCGGGACTAGCAAGGGTGAGCAGTTCTTC; CDR3 protein: CASSLGGPGTSKGEQFF
CDR3 length: 16; clone size: NA; V gene: TRBV14; J gene: TRBJ1-3; D gene: NA; CDR3 DNA: TGTGCCAGCAGCGCCCGGTCTGCTGCTTCTGGAAACACCATATATTTT; CDR3 protein: CASSARSAASGNTIYF
CDR3 length: 14; clone size: NA; V gene: TRBV19; J gene: TRBJ1-5; D gene: TRBD1; CDR3 DNA: TGTGCCAGTAGTCCGACAGGGGGCCCTCAGCCCCAGCATTTT; CDR3 protein: CASSPTGGPQPQHF
CDR3 length: 14; clone size: NA; V gene: TRBV15; J gene: TRBJ1-5; D gene: NA; CDR3 DNA: TGTGCCACCAGCAGAGCTCGGGTCCCTCAGCCCCAGCATTTT; CDR3 protein: CATSRARVPQPQHF
CDR3 length: 16; clone size: NA; V gene: TRBV10-2; J gene: TRBJ1-3; D gene: NA; CDR3 DNA: TGCGCCAGCAGTGAGTCTGCGGGCATCTCTGGAAACACCATATATTTT; CDR3 protein: CASSESAGISGNTIYF
CDR3 length: 15; clone size: NA; V gene: TRBV9; J gene: TRBJ2-1; D gene: NA; CDR3 DNA: TGTGCCAGCAGCGCGCCTACCCATGGAGGGTCTCCGCAGTTCTTC; CDR3 protein: CASSAPTHGGSPQFF
CDR3 length: 14; clone size: NA; V gene: TRBV7-2; J gene: TRBJ1-1; D gene: NA; CDR3 DNA: TGTGCCAGCAGCCCGGCCTCCGGGAGACAAGAAGCTTTCTTT; CDR3 protein: CASSPASGRQEAFF
CDR3 length: 16; clone size: NA; V gene: TRBV2; J gene: TRBJ1-5; D gene: NA; CDR3 DNA: TGTGCCAGCAGTGGTGGAAAGGGGAAGAACAATCAGCCCCAGCATTTT; CDR3 protein: CASSGGKGKNNQPQHF
CDR3 length: 13; clone size: NA; V gene: TRBV12-3/TRBV12-4; J gene: TRBJ1-4; D gene: NA; CDR3 DNA: TGTGCCAGCGCCAGGGCAACTAATGAAAAACTGTTTTTT; CDR3 protein: CASARATNEKLFF
CDR3 length: 14; clone size: NA; V gene: TRBV7-9; J gene: TRBJ1-4; D gene: NA; CDR3 DNA: TGTGCCAGCAGCTTGGCTCACGGAGGTGAAAAACTGTTTTTT; CDR3 protein: CASSLAHGGEKLFF
CDR3 length: 17; clone size: NA; V gene: TRBV3-1/TRBV3-2; J gene: TRBJ1-3; D gene: TRBD1; CDR3 DNA: TGTGCCAGCAGTCTAGCAACAGGGGTGCTCTCTGGAAACACCATATATTTT; CDR3 protein: CASSLATGVLSGNTIYF
CDR3 length: 14; clone size: many; V gene: TRBV2; J gene: TRBJ1-2; D gene: NA; CDR3 DNA: TGTGCCAGCAGTGAACAGGGGTTTAACTATGGCTACACCTTC; CDR3 protein: CASSEQGFNYGYTF
CDR3 length: 15; clone size: few; V gene: TRBV5-4; J gene: TRBJ2-1; D gene: TRBD2; CDR3 DNA: TGTGCCAGCAGCTTGGGGCGCGGGGGGGCATATGAGCAGTTCTTC; CDR3 protein: CASSLGRGGAYEQFF
CDR3 length: 13; clone size: NA; V gene: TRBV18; J gene: TRBJ1-1; D gene: TRBD1; CDR3 DNA: TGTGCCAGCTCACTACAGGGGGGGACTGAAGCTTTCTTT; CDR3 protein: CASSLQGGTEAFF
CDR3 length: 14; clone size: NA; V gene: TRBV6-5; J gene: TRBJ2-5; D gene: TRBD2; CDR3 DNA: TGTGCCAGCATCCGACTAGCTGATGGGGAGACCCAGTACTTC; CDR3 protein: CASIRLADGETQYF
CDR3 length: 13; clone size: NA; V gene: TRBV6-5; J gene: TRBJ1-5; D gene: NA; CDR3 DNA: TGTGCCACCGGGGACACTGGAATACGGCCCCAGCATTTT; CDR3 protein: CATGDTGIRPQHF
CDR3 length: 11; clone size: NA; V gene: TRBV29-1; J gene: TRBJ1-2; D gene: NA; CDR3 DNA: TGCAGCGTTGGGGACACTTATGGCTACACCTTC; CDR3 protein: CSVGDTYGYTF
CDR3 length: 16; clone size: NA; V gene: TRBV9; J gene: TRBJ1-2; D gene: TRBD1; CDR3 DNA: TGTGCCAGCAGCGTAGGGGGACAGGGGGAAAACTATGGCTACACCTTC; CDR3 protein: CASSVGGQGENYGYTF
CDR3 length: 14; clone size: NA; V gene: TRBV6-5; J gene: TRBJ1-2; D gene: TRBD1; CDR3 DNA: TGTGCCAGCAGTTACCAGGGGGGTACTTACGGCTACACCTTC; CDR3 protein: CASSYQGGTYGYTF
CDR3 length: 15; clone size: NA; V gene: TRBV7-2; J gene: TRBJ1-1; D gene: NA; CDR3 DNA: TGTGCCAGCAGCTTAGTAACAGGAATCGACACTGAAGCTTTCTTT; CDR3 protein: CASSLVTGIDTEAFF
CDR3 length: 13; clone size: NA; V gene: TRBV18; J gene: TRBJ1-1; D gene: NA; CDR3 DNA: TGTGCCAGCTCACGAGCAGGGAACACTGAAGCTTTCTTT; CDR3 protein: CASSRAGNTEAFF
CDR3 length: 14; clone size: NA; V gene: TRBV6-1; J gene: TRBJ1-1; D gene: NA; CDR3 DNA: TGTGCCAGCAGTGAATTAACAGCCAGCACTGAAGCTTTCTTT; CDR3 protein: CASSELTASTEAFF
CDR3 length: 14; clone size: NA; V gene: TRBV30; J gene: TRBJ1-4; D gene: NA; CDR3 DNA: TGTGCCTGGAGTCGTGGGGGCCAAAATGAAAAACTGTTTTTT; CDR3 protein: CAWSRGGQNEKLFF
CDR3 length: 14; clone size: NA; V gene: TRBV5-1; J gene: TRBJ1-3; D gene: TRBD1; CDR3 DNA: TGCGCCAGCAGCTTGGACAGGGGGCAAAACACCATATATTTT; CDR3 protein: CASSLDRGQNTIYF
CDR3 length: 13; clone size: once; V gene: TRBV7-2; J gene: TRBJ1-5; D gene: NA; CDR3 DNA: TGTGCCAGCAGCTTAGATAACCTCGGTCCCCAGCATTTT; CDR3 protein: CASSLDNLGPQHF
CDR3 length: 14; clone size: NA; V gene: TRBV3-1/TRBV3-2; J gene: TRBJ1-6; D gene: TRBD1; CDR3 DNA: TGTGCCAGCAGCCTCACAGGGGGCGATTCACCCCTCCACTTT; CDR3 protein: CASSLTGGDSPLHF
CDR3 length: 15; clone size: NA; V gene: TRBV6-5; J gene: TRBJ2-2; D gene: TRBD1; CDR3 DNA: TGTGCCAGCAGCCCCGGGACAGGGGACACCGGGGAGCTGTTTTTT; CDR3 protein: CASSPGTGDTGELFF
CDR3 length: 16; clone size: NA; V gene: TRBV7-8; J gene: TRBJ1-2; D gene: NA; CDR3 DNA: TGTGCCAGCAGCTTCGCACGTATTGGACAGAACTATGGCTACACCTTC; CDR3 protein: CASSFARIGQNYGYTF
CDR3 length: 12; clone size: NA; V gene: TRBV6-5; J gene: TRBJ1-2; D gene: NA; CDR3 DNA: TGTGCCAGCAGTACGGGAGACTATGGCTACACCTTC; CDR3 protein: CASSTGDYGYTF
CDR3 length: 13; clone size: NA; V gene: TRBV5-1; J gene: TRBJ1-2; D gene: TRBD1; CDR3 DNA: TGCGCCAGCAGCTTGGAGACAGGGAATGGCTACACCTTC; CDR3 protein: CASSLETGNGYTF
CDR3 length: 12; clone size: NA; V gene: TRBV7-9; J gene: TRBJ1-2; D gene: NA; CDR3 DNA: TGTGCCAGCAGCCCCTCGGAGGGTAGCTACACCTTC; CDR3 protein: CASSPSEGSYTF
CDR3 length: 15; clone size: NA; V gene: TRBV2; J gene: TRBJ1-5; D gene: NA; CDR3 DNA: TGTGCCAGCAGTGATGGTCAACATAGCAATCAGCCCCAGCATTTT; CDR3 protein: CASSDGQHSNQPQHF